Following are 11 T cell receptor beta chains from one sample sequenced in a study of T-cell memory formation after mild COVID-19. TCRdb reanalysed the 5' RACE reads using MiXCR and keeps one entry per CDR3 protein. The repertoire holds some 130,000 distinct CDR3 sequences, about 15% seen once, with approximately 15% in the top ten. The specimen was PBMCs or a T cell subset sorted from them (not recorded which). Receptors originate from an adult woman who had mild COVID-19 (a few samples of this study predate the infection). Cell type and time point are not known.

The chain couples TRBV13 to TRBJ1-1; no definite D call. V was shortened by 5 bases and J by 7 bases, with 11 bases between the two germline ends. The CDR3 consists of 12 residues. The germline CDR1 and CDR2 sequences are PRHDT and FYEKMQ (reference sequence). In DNA form, the CDR3 reads TGTGCCAGCAGCCGCGCGGCAGTTGAAGCTTTCTTT. Encoded protein: CASSRAAVEAFF.

This clonotype showed up just a few times. The gene calls are TRBV5-4 and TRBJ2-3; no firm D call. Germline CDR1 is SGHNT and CDR2 is YYREEE (reference sequence). The CDR3 sequence is 12 residues long. V lost 4 bases to trimming and J lost 6 bases, with 9 bases between them. CDR3 region: CASSTLGDTQYF. The CDR3 DNA sequence: TGTGCCAGCAGCACATTAGGTGATACGCAGTATTTT.

The chain recombines TRBV20-1 with TRBJ2-7; 7 bases agree with TRBD1. The CDR3 runs to 15 residues. The germline gives CDR1 DFQATT, CDR2 SNEGSKA (reference sequence). Trimming at V came to 0 bases and at J to 6 bases, leaving 11 bases not matched to a gene. This CDR3 reads CSARDLGDRDVEQYF. CDR3 DNA: TGCAGTGCTAGAGATTTGGGTGACAGGGATGTCGAGCAGTACTTC.

CDR3 residues: CASSEDPLAGITDTQYF. CDR3 nucleotide sequence: TGTGCCAGCAGTGAGGACCCTCTAGCGGGGATCACAGATACGCAGTATTTT. V gene TRBV6-1 combines with J gene TRBJ2-3; 9 bases are a match to TRBD2. Trimming removed 3 bases from V and 2 bases from J; junction bases left unmatched: 9. The germline CDR1 and CDR2 sequences are MNHNS and SASEGT. This CDR3 spans 17 amino acids.

J is TRBJ1-1 and V is TRBV12-3 or TRBV12-4, with D unclear. There are 15 residues in the CDR3. V lost 5 bases and J 0 bases, leaving 13 bases between the germline ends. The CDR3 bases are TGTGCCAGCAGTCCGAGTCGACGGCTGAACACTGAAGCTTTCTTT. This translates into CASSPSRRLNTEAFF.

The chain carries TRBV19 and TRBJ2-1, with 8 positions matching TRBD1. Per the germline V gene, CDR1 is LNHDA and CDR2 is SQIVND (reference sequence). Trimming removed 4 bases from V and 9 bases from J; junction bases left unmatched: 11. The CDR3 has 15 residues. The CDR3 here is CASSSSTDRVGEQFF. The DNA for the CDR3 is TGTGCCAGTAGTAGTTCGACGGACAGGGTTGGTGAGCAGTTCTTC.

This clonotype has just a few counts. The V call is TRBV2, the J call TRBJ2-5; weak D call: TRBD1 (6 bases). The ends were cut back, 6 bases at V and 2 bases at J, with 25 bases in the middle. Germline lookup yields CDR1 SNHLY and CDR2 FYNNEI. CDR3 length equals 18 residues. The chain's CDR3 is CASSSDSALAFLQETQYF. The CDR3 DNA reads as TGTGCCAGCAGCTCGGACAGCGCCCTCGCCTTCCTTCAAGAGACCCAGTACTTC.

As DNA, the CDR3 is TGTGCCACCTCAGAAGGCACAGATACGCAGTATTTT. This translates into CATSEGTDTQYF. The chain recombines TRBV12-3 or TRBV12-4 with TRBJ2-3, with unresolved D. The V gene lost 10 bases and the J gene lost 1 base, with 9 bases spanning the gap. The CDR3 has 12 amino acids.

This clonotype turned up a few times. The chain is built from TRBV10-3 and TRBJ2-7, with D tentatively TRBD1 or TRBD2 (5 bases each). V lost 8 bases and J lost 2, with 16 bases in between. This CDR3 comprises 14 residues. Looked up from germline, CDR1 is ENHRY and CDR2 is SYGVKD. CDR3: CAIRAGTLTYEQYF. The CDR3 DNA sequence: TGTGCCATCCGGGCCGGGACCCTGACCTACGAGCAGTACTTC.

This chain joins TRBV12-3 or TRBV12-4 and TRBJ2-7; 7 nucleotides match TRBD1. V lost 3 bases, J lost 7 bases, and 12 bases stayed unmatched. This CDR3 contains 15 residues. The CDR3 DNA sequence: TGTGCCAGCAGTTTGGCGACAGGGACCCTATCGGAGCAGTACTTC. Translating it yields CASSLATGTLSEQYF.

The CDR3 bases are TGTGCCAGCAGGCCACCCTCAGGGGGTGAGCAGTACTTC. Translating it yields CASRPPSGGEQYF. The chain employs TRBV12-3 or TRBV12-4 and TRBJ2-7; 7 bases fit TRBD1. The CDR3 has 13 residues. J gave up 7 bases and V 6 bases, and 9 bases lay outside the gene matches.